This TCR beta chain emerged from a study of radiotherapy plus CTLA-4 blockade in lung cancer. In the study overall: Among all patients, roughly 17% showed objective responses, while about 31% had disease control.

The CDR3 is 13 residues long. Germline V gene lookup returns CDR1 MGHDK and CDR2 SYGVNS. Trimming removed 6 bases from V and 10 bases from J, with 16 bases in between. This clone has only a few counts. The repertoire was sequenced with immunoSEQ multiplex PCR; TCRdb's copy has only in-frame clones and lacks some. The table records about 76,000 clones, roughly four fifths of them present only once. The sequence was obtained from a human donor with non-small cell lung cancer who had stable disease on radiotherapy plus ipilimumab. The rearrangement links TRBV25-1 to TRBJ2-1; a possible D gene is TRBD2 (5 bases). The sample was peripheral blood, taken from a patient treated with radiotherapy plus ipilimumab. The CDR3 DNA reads TGTGCCAGCAGGCCCACACGGGGAAACGAGCAGTTCTTC. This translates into CASRPTRGNEQFF.